The 9 T cell receptor beta chains below were found in one sample sequenced in a study of T cell responses to AZD1222 COVID-19 vaccine (dated by TCRdb to the early 2020s). The time point label, read with the paper, signifies: about 28 days (+/-7) after the second vaccine dose. The library was prepared using the immunoSEQ multiplex PCR assay. TCRdb limited this immuneACCESS table to in-frame rearrangements with V and J called. A share of clones is missing; checked studies link under half to unresolved V genes, and the rest is unexplained. The sample profile shows about 130,000 clones; approximately 90% of them were found once. The ten largest clones capture roughly a tenth of the sample. The sequenced sample was peripheral blood, obtained 28 days after the second AZD1222 dose. The origin of the receptors is an adult who received the AZD1222 COVID-19 vaccine.

Here the CDR3 reads CASRRSGKEAFF. CDR3 nucleotides: TGTGCCAGCAGGAGGTCAGGGAAGGAAGCTTTCTTT. This chain joins TRBV27 and TRBJ1-1; D might be TRBD1 (5 bases). The V gene lost 6 bases and the J gene lost 8 bases, with 13 bases spanning the gap. The CDR3 covers 12 residues. The germline CDR1 and CDR2 sequences are MNHEY and SMNVEV (reference sequence).

This chain connects TRBV20-1 to TRBJ2-1, with TRBD2 matching over 11 bases. CDR3 length: 15 residues. With V trimmed by 6 bases and J by 5 bases, 9 bases remained unmatched. Germline V gives CDR1 DFQATT, CDR2 SNEGSKA (reference sequence). CDR3 region: CSASRLAGGHNEQFF. Here the CDR3 DNA reads TGCAGTGCCAGTCGTCTAGCGGGGGGCCACAATGAGCAGTTCTTC.

This clone was found once. This chain links TRBV5-6 with TRBJ2-3; no firm D call. The V end lost 1 base, the J end lost 0 bases, and 15 bases lay between the germline ends. There are 17 residues in the CDR3. Germline values: CDR1 SGHDT, CDR2 YYEEEE. In DNA, the CDR3 is TGTGCCAGCAGCTTGACTTCTCTGGGGTCTAGCACAGATACGCAGTATTTT. Translated: CASSLTSLGSSTDTQYF.

The chain carries TRBV5-1 and TRBJ1-3; TRBD1 aligns across 8 bases. Unmatched junction bases numbered 0, after V lost 3 bases and J lost 1 base. The germline V gene encodes CDR1 SGHRS and CDR2 YFSETQ. This CDR3 is built from 14 residues. The CDR3 coding sequence is TGCGCCAGCAGCTGGACAGGGTCTGGAAACACCATATATTTT. Amino acid sequence: CASSWTGSGNTIYF.

This chain joins TRBV25-1 and TRBJ1-2; TRBD1 is a possible D gene (5 bases). The germline V and J ends were trimmed by 1 base and 5 bases, with 14 bases remaining between them. The CDR3 extends over 15 amino acids. Looked up from germline, CDR1 is MGHDK and CDR2 is SYGVNS. CDR3 in DNA: TGTGCCAGCAGTGAATCTGGGGGAGAGGGGTATGGCTACACCTTC. Translating gives CASSESGGEGYGYTF.

As concerns this clone: Sequence at one end of the junction differs from germline and may be a read error. The rearrangement uses TRBV7-7 and TRBJ1-1; a possible D gene is TRBD1 (6 bases). The CDR3 length is 13 residues. Germline values: CDR1 SSHAT, CDR2 FNYEAQ (reference sequence). CDR3 sequence: CASSLGANTEAFF. CDR3 DNA sequence: TGTGCTAGCAGCTTGGGGGCGAACACTGAAGCTTTCTTT.

This chain uses TRBV10-3 with TRBJ1-2, with a weak D call TRBD1 (6 bases). Germline CDR1 and CDR2: ENHRY and SYGVKD. Trimming removed 10 bases from V and 8 bases from J, with 20 bases in between. The CDR3 runs 13 residues. The CDR3 DNA sequence: TGTGCCACCCAGTCACTCCTTGGGGGCGGCTACACCTTC. This codes for CATQSLLGGGYTF.

The rearrangement links TRBV19 to TRBJ1-4; the match to TRBD1 covers 7 bases. This CDR3 spans 14 amino acids. Germline CDR1 LNHDA, CDR2 SQIVND (reference sequence). The V and J ends lost 8 bases and 4 bases, in that order; junction bases with no gene match: 7. The CDR3 coding sequence is TGTGCCAGTGCGACAGGGACATTTAATGAAAAACTGTTTTTT. It is translated as CASATGTFNEKLFF.

The chain uses TRBV11-2 and TRBJ2-4, with D possibly being TRBD1 or TRBD2 (5 bases each). Germline V gives CDR1 SGHAT, CDR2 FQNNGV. The CDR3 runs to 13 residues. The V and J ends lost 0 bases and 12 bases respectively, with 12 bases between them. Here the CDR3 DNA reads TGTGCCAGCAGCTTAGACCCGGGACCTTCTCAGTACTTC. Protein product: CASSLDPGPSQYF.